This entry lists 28 T cell receptor beta chains sequenced from one sample in a study of Ad26.COV2.S vaccination and SARS-CoV-2 variants. Documented treatment: roughly 19 received Ad26.COV2.S at low or high dose, single or two shots; five or six received placebo; per-sample allocation not given. The investigators took samples on day 63 after the first vaccine or placebo injection. Data came from immunoSEQ multiplex PCR; TCRdb stores just in-frame clones and leaves some out. Of more than 300,000 clones listed, 75% to 90% are singletons. The sample was peripheral blood, taken in a trial of Ad26.COV2.S vaccine versus placebo. These receptors were obtained from a person between 18 and 60 years old who received the Ad26.COV2.S COVID-19 vaccine or a placebo.

This sequence joins TRBV21-1 and TRBJ2-6; the tabulated D call, TRBD2, remains unverified against the DNA. TRBV21-1 is shown as a pseudogene. This CDR3 is built from 17 residues. The CDR3 nucleotides read TGTGCCGGGGGGTACAGGAAATTAAACTCTGGGGCCAACGTCCTGACTTTC. Its protein product is CAGGYRKLNSGANVLTF.

The chain is built from TRBV14 and TRBJ2-3; no definite D call. V was cut by 0 bases and J by 3 bases, with 10 bases left in between. The CDR3 spans 15 residues. Germline V gene data show CDR1 as SGHDN and CDR2 as FVKESK. The DNA for the CDR3 is TGTGCCAGCAGCCAAGATCCTCGGTCAACAGATACGCAGTATTTT. This gives the protein CASSQDPRSTDTQYF. The whole variable domain, remainder taken from reference TRBV14 and TRBJ2-3, is EAGVTQFPSHSVIEKGQTVTLRCDPISGHDNLYWYRRVMGKEIKFLLHFVKESKQDESGMPNNRFLAERTGGTYSTLKVQPAELEDSGVYFCASSQDPRSTDTQYFGPGTRLTVL.

This clone appeared a single time. The CDR3 DNA is TGTGCCAGTAGTCCTCGTTGGGGGGAACTCGGTAATTCACCCCTCCACTTT. Amino acid sequence: CASSPRWGELGNSPLHF. The gene calls are TRBV19 and TRBJ1-6; the D gene is possibly TRBD1 (5 bases). The CDR3 extends over 17 amino acids. The V gene lost 5 bases and the J gene lost 6 bases, with 20 bases spanning the gap. Germline V CDR1 and CDR2: LNHDA, SQIVND (reference sequence).

V is TRBV7-2 and J is TRBJ2-5; 12 nucleotides agree with TRBD2. The CDR3 extends over 18 amino acids. With 5 bases clipped from V and 1 base from J, the junction kept 11 bases outside the gene matches. The germline V gene encodes CDR1 SGHTA and CDR2 FQGNSA. The CDR3: CASSHLLAGGLVQETQYF. For the CDR3, the DNA is TGTGCCAGCAGCCACCTTCTAGCGGGGGGGCTAGTCCAAGAGACCCAGTACTTC.

The rearrangement uses TRBV14 and TRBJ2-1; 8 bases agree with TRBD2. The CDR3 sequence is 19 residues long. Germline V gene sequence: CDR1 SGHDN, CDR2 FVKESK. V was clipped by 0 bases and J by 2 bases; unmatched bases: 12. The CDR3 sequence: CASSQEDPIAGLPYNEQFF. DNA for the CDR3: TGTGCCAGCAGCCAAGAAGACCCCATAGCGGGACTTCCCTACAATGAGCAGTTCTTC. The full variable domain, completed using reference TRBV14 and TRBJ2-1, is EAGVTQFPSHSVIEKGQTVTLRCDPISGHDNLYWYRRVMGKEIKFLLHFVKESKQDESGMPNNRFLAERTGGTYSTLKVQPAELEDSGVYFCASSQEDPIAGLPYNEQFFGPGTRLTVL.

The J gene is TRBJ2-7, the V gene TRBV6-1; D remains unclear. Germline CDR1 and CDR2: MNHNS and SASEGT. Trimming pared 1 base from V and 3 bases from J, leaving 10 bases between. The CDR3 spans 14 residues. DNA for the CDR3: TGTGCCAGCAGTGAAGGTTCGACTCGCTACGAGCAGTACTTC. Translation gives CASSEGSTRYEQYF.

The rearrangement links TRBV4-1 to TRBJ1-2; the D gene is possibly TRBD1 (5 bases). V lost 1 base and J 5 bases, leaving 14 bases between the germline ends. This CDR3 is 15 amino acids long. Per germline, CDR1 MGHRA and CDR2 YSYEKL. The chain's CDR3 is CASSQVMTAVYGYTF. The CDR3 region has the DNA TGCGCCAGCAGCCAAGTTATGACAGCAGTATATGGCTACACCTTC.

The V and J genes are TRBV15 and TRBJ2-3; D remains unclear. CDR3 length equals 14 residues. Germline V gives CDR1 LNHNV, CDR2 YYDKDF (reference sequence). V gave up 3 bases and J gave up 0 bases, with 7 bases separating them. The CDR3 DNA reads TGTGCCACCAGCAGTTTAGTAAGCACAGATACGCAGTATTTT. Its translation is CATSSLVSTDTQYF.

This chain links TRBV4-3 with TRBJ2-1, with TRBD2 as a possible D gene (5 bases). The germline V gene has CDR1 LGHNA and CDR2 YSLEER. The CDR3 contains 13 residues. The V end was cut by 0 bases, the J end by 9 bases, with 9 bases between. CDR3 nucleotide sequence: TGCGCCAGCAGCCAAGATCGGGGAATTGAGCAGTTCTTC. Translated: CASSQDRGIEQFF.

The chain recombines TRBV3-1 (or the pseudogene TRBV3-2) with TRBJ1-1, with D perhaps TRBD1 (5 bases). Trimming pared 2 bases from V and 3 bases from J, leaving 10 bases between. Germline CDR1 LGHDT, CDR2 YNNKEL (reference sequence). The CDR3 loop spans 14 amino acids. DNA of the CDR3: TGTGCCAGCAGCCAACTCCAGGGAGACACTGAAGCTTTCTTT. Translated: CASSQLQGDTEAFF.

The chain uses TRBV7-2 and TRBJ2-3; unclear D gene. The CDR3 contains 13 residues. Germline CDR1 reads SGHTA; CDR2 reads FQGNSA. With 1 base removed from V and 6 bases from J, the gap between germline ends came to 8 bases. CDR3 in amino acids: CASSLDWQDTQYF. The CDR3 nucleotides read TGTGCCAGCAGCTTAGATTGGCAGGATACGCAGTATTTT. Supplemented by reference TRBV7-2 and TRBJ2-3, the full variable domain reads GAGVSQSPSNKVTEKGKDVELRCDPISGHTALYWYRQSLGQGLEFLIYFQGNSAPDKSGLPSDRFSAERTGGSVSTLTIQRTQQEDSAVYLCASSLDWQDTQYFGPGTRLTVL.

The rearrangement uses TRBV7-9 and TRBJ2-1; D not certain. V lost 5 bases to trimming and J lost 0 bases, with 11 bases between them. This CDR3 has 15 amino acids. Looked up from germline, CDR1 is SEHNR and CDR2 is FQNEAQ (reference sequence). CDR3 bases: TGTGCCAGCAGCCGATCAGATTTCTCCTACAATGAGCAGTTCTTC. The encoded protein is CASSRSDFSYNEQFF.

In this sample, this clone turned up once. The rearrangement uses TRBV7-8 and TRBJ2-7; 10 bases align to TRBD1. V trimming: 0 bases; J trimming: 3 bases; junction bases outside the gene matches: 5. CDR3 length: 16 amino acids. CDR1 SGHVS and CDR2 FQNEAQ come from the germline V gene. The CDR3 here is CASSLAGGQGIYEQYF. The CDR3, as DNA: TGTGCCAGCAGCTTAGCGGGGGGACAGGGGATCTACGAGCAGTACTTC.

The CDR3 sequence: CASSYSSNQPQHF. DNA for the CDR3: TGTGCCAGCAGTTACAGTAGCAATCAGCCCCAGCATTTT. V and J are TRBV27 and TRBJ1-5; D gene uncertain. The length of the CDR3 is 13 residues. Germline V lookup: CDR1 MNHEY, CDR2 SMNVEV (reference sequence). V was clipped by 4 bases and J by 0 bases, with 4 bases between them.

V and J are TRBV7-2 and TRBJ1-6, with D unclear. The length of the CDR3 is 15 residues. The germline gives CDR1 SGHTA, CDR2 FQGNSA. V was clipped by 1 base and J by 6 bases, with 10 bases between them. The chain's CDR3 is CASSLGPRSNSPLHF. DNA for the CDR3: TGTGCCAGCAGCTTAGGTCCCAGGTCTAATTCACCCCTCCACTTT.

This clone showed up just once. The chain is built from TRBV19 and TRBJ1-2; 7 bases match TRBD1. The V gene end was trimmed by 6 bases and the J gene end by 8 bases; junction bases not matched to a gene: 15. The CDR3 spans 15 residues. Looked up from germline, CDR1 is LNHDA and CDR2 is SQIVND (reference sequence). The CDR3 loop reads CASSRAPEGAKGYTF. The CDR3 nucleotides are TGTGCCAGTAGCAGAGCCCCCGAGGGGGCGAAGGGCTACACCTTC. The full variable domain, completed using reference TRBV19 and TRBJ1-2, is DGGITQSPKYLFRKEGQNVTLSCEQNLNHDAMYWYRQDPGQGLRLIYYSQIVNDFQKGDIAEGYSVSREKKESFPLTVTSAQKNPTAFYLCASSRAPEGAKGYTFGSGTRLTVV.

The chain recombines TRBV28 with TRBJ2-5; TRBD1 aligns across 10 bases. The CDR3 extends over 13 amino acids. Germline V gene lookup returns CDR1 MDHEN and CDR2 SYDVKM. Trimming cost V 6 bases and J 4 bases; bases outside gene matches: 2. The CDR3, as DNA: TGTGCCAGCAGGAGACAGGGGGCAGAGACCCAGTACTTC. Translated: CASRRQGAETQYF.

With respect to this clone: This same CDR3 is encoded by further DNA sequences in the sample. The V and J genes are TRBV15 and TRBJ1-3; no clear D gene. Germline CDR1 is LNHNV and CDR2 is YYDKDF (reference sequence). V dropped 0 bases and J dropped 0 bases, with 6 bases sitting between them. CDR3 length: 15 amino acids. In DNA form, the CDR3 reads TGTGCCACCAGCAGAGATAGGAGCTCTGGAAACACCATATATTTT. This gives the protein CATSRDRSSGNTIYF.

The rearrangement uses TRBV11-2 and TRBJ1-2, with unresolved D. V lost 1 base to trimming and J lost 6 bases, with 12 bases between them. The CDR3 contains 14 residues. Germline loops: CDR1 SGHAT, CDR2 FQNNGV. In DNA, the CDR3 is TGTGCCAGCAGCTTAGTTATGACAATCGATGGCTACACCTTC. Encoded protein: CASSLVMTIDGYTF. Filled out from reference TRBV11-2 and TRBJ1-2, the complete variable domain reads EAGVAQSPRYKIIEKRQSVAFWCNPISGHATLYWYQQILGQGPKLLIQFQNNGVVDDSQLPKDRFSAERLKGVDSTLKIQPAKLEDSAVYLCASSLVMTIDGYTFGSGTRLTVV.

Only a few counts were recorded for this clone. The chain uses TRBV2 and TRBJ2-7; perhaps TRBD2 as D (6 bases). Trimming removed 2 bases from V and 2 bases from J, with 10 bases in between. The CDR3 is 14 residues long. Germline V gene sequence: CDR1 SNHLY, CDR2 FYNNEI. CDR3 loop: CASSELRGTYEQYF. CDR3 in DNA: TGTGCCAGCAGTGAACTACGGGGGACCTACGAGCAGTACTTC.

This clone was seen just once. This rearrangement joins TRBV5-4 to TRBJ2-7; tentative D call: TRBD1 (5 bases). Between the trimmed V and J ends, which lost 0 bases and 3 bases, there was a span of 7 bases. The germline CDR1 and CDR2 sequences are SGHNT and YYREEE (reference sequence). The CDR3 length is 13 residues. The CDR3 coding sequence is TGTGCCAGCAGCTTGGTAGGGGACTACGAGCAGTACTTC. Translation: CASSLVGDYEQYF.

The rearrangement joins TRBV10-2 to TRBJ1-1; D is undetermined. V lost 1 base, J lost 1 base, and 10 bases lay in between. From germline, CDR1 is WSHSY and CDR2 SAAADI. The CDR3 length is 15 residues. CDR3 nucleotide sequence: TGCGCCAGCAGTGAGTTCTTCCTGGGGAACACTGAAGCTTTCTTT. Translated, it gives CASSEFFLGNTEAFF.

The chain couples TRBV5-6 to TRBJ2-7, with D perhaps TRBD2 (6 bases). The germline gives CDR1 SGHDT, CDR2 YYEEEE. V lost 4 bases and J 0 bases, leaving 8 bases between the germline ends. CDR3 length: 13 amino acids. Written as DNA, the CDR3 is TGTGCCAGCAGCCGGGAGTACTCCTACGAGCAGTACTTC. This translates into CASSREYSYEQYF.

In its sample, this clone was seen a few times. The rearrangement joins TRBV7-9 to TRBJ2-1; TRBD1 aligns across 7 bases. Germline V gene sequence: CDR1 SEHNR, CDR2 FQNEAQ (reference sequence). J lost 1 base, V lost 5 bases, and 5 bases had no gene match. This CDR3 is 15 amino acids long. CDR3 protein: CASSGGQESYNEQFF. The CDR3 region has the DNA TGTGCCAGCAGCGGCGGACAGGAATCCTACAATGAGCAGTTCTTC.

There are a few counts of this clone. The rearrangement uses TRBV6-5 and TRBJ1-2, with D unclear. Germline V CDR1 and CDR2: MNHEY, SVGAGI. CDR3 length: 14 amino acids. V was trimmed by 5 bases and J by 5 bases, leaving 15 bases between them. The CDR3 sequence: CASSLRLTSYGYTF. The CDR3 nucleotides read TGTGCCAGCAGTCTACGATTGACAAGTTATGGCTACACCTTC.

The V call is TRBV11-2, the J call TRBJ2-2, with 7 bases lining up with TRBD2. The CDR3 spans 15 residues. V dropped 4 bases and J dropped 5; count of bases not matched to a gene: 7. Germline CDR1 SGHAT, CDR2 FQNNGV. The DNA for the CDR3 is TGTGCCAGCAGCTCGTGGGGAGGGAATACCGGGGAGCTGTTTTTT. Amino acids: CASSSWGGNTGELFF.

The chain uses TRBV4-1 and TRBJ1-6; D is undetermined. V was cut by 2 bases and J by 7 bases, with 6 bases left in between. Germline V lookup: CDR1 MGHRA, CDR2 YSYEKL. CDR3 size: 13 residues. The CDR3 DNA follows: TGCGCCAGCAGCCAAACGGCGAATTCACCCCTCCACTTT. This gives the protein CASSQTANSPLHF.

The J gene is TRBJ1-5, the V gene TRBV6-5; D may be TRBD1 (5 bases). Trimming took 5 bases from V and 0 from J, leaving 8 bases between them. Germline V gene lookup returns CDR1 MNHEY and CDR2 SVGAGI. The CDR3 covers 14 residues. CDR3 coding DNA: TGTGCCAGCAGTCTCAGGGATAGCAATCAGCCCCAGCATTTT. Protein sequence: CASSLRDSNQPQHF.